One and the same sample provided the 7 T cell receptor beta chains below, sequenced in a study of cytomegalovirus exposure and HLA in healthy donors. 60 Vbeta and 13 Jbeta primers were used in PCR. This table comes from immunoSEQ multiplex PCR, and its TCRdb copy is limited to in-frame clones, with some not included. The sample records tens of thousands of clones, 65% to 80% being singletons. Sequenced input: PBMCs. The receptor source for this set is a male donor in good health and CMV-seropositive.

The V and J genes are TRBV7-2 and TRBJ2-1; 12 bases fit TRBD1. The ends lost 4 bases at V and 0 bases at J; junction bases unmatched: 4. This CDR3 contains 17 residues. In germline, CDR1 is SGHTA, CDR2 FQGNSA. CDR3 protein: CASSWRGQGASYNEQFF. The CDR3 nucleotides are TGTGCCAGCAGCTGGCGGGGACAGGGGGCCTCCTACAATGAGCAGTTCTTC.

This chain links TRBV27 with TRBJ2-1; 10 positions match TRBD2. V lost 4 bases to trimming and J lost 4 bases; unmatched junction nucleotides: 1. CDR3 length: 14 residues. CDR1 MNHEY and CDR2 SMNVEV come from the germline V gene (reference sequence). CDR3 DNA sequence: TGTGCCAGCAGTTCTAGCGGGAGTTACAATGAGCAGTTCTTC. It is translated as CASSSSGSYNEQFF.

The rearrangement uses TRBV6-6 and TRBJ2-7, with 11 positions matching TRBD1. Germline assignment: CDR1 MNHNY and CDR2 SVGAGI (reference sequence). V lost 5 bases to trimming and J lost 3 bases; unmatched junction nucleotides: 9. CDR3 length equals 16 residues. In DNA, the CDR3 is TGTGCCAGCAGTGGACTCTCCGGGACAGGGGGCTACGAGCAGTACTTC. Encoded protein: CASSGLSGTGGYEQYF.

This clone has more than one count but fewer than ten. The chain combines TRBV12-5 with TRBJ2-7; 7 nucleotides agree with TRBD1. V lost 5 bases to trimming and J lost 5 bases; unmatched junction nucleotides: 9. Germline V CDR1 and CDR2: LGHNT, FRNRAP. CDR3 length equals 14 residues. The chain's CDR3 is CASGAMTGLNEQYF. The CDR3 nucleotides read TGTGCTAGTGGTGCGATGACAGGGCTCAACGAGCAGTACTTC.

This sequence joins TRBV2 and TRBJ2-7, with D unresolved. Trimming stripped 6 bases from V and 2 bases from J, with 8 bases between. The CDR3 is 12 residues long. CDR1 is SNHLY, CDR2 FYNNEI, per germline. CDR3 sequence: CASRLHTYEQYF. DNA of the CDR3: TGTGCCAGCAGGCTCCACACCTACGAGCAGTACTTC.

This chain uses TRBV21-1 with TRBJ2-7; TRBD1 reflects the table's D call only, with no check against the DNA. TRBV21-1 is described as a pseudogene. This CDR3 has 13 amino acids. CDR3 residues: CASSSKDSYEQYF. In DNA form, the CDR3 reads TGTGCCAGCAGCTCCAAGGACAGTTACGAGCAGTACTTC.

The chain is built from TRBV28 and TRBJ2-7; 12 nucleotides align to TRBD2. Germline V lookup: CDR1 MDHEN, CDR2 SYDVKM. V lost 7 bases to trimming and J lost 0 bases; unmatched junction nucleotides: 4. The CDR3 extends over 15 amino acids. The CDR3: CASKASGGASYEQYF. The CDR3 DNA follows: TGTGCCAGCAAAGCTAGCGGGGGGGCCTCCTACGAGCAGTACTTC.